The clone carrying this TCR beta chain was observed a few times. This sample was taken from a study of beta chain features in type 1 diabetes. The isolated RNA, all of it, was reverse transcribed, so expressed TCRB transcripts were what got sequenced. Generated by immunoSEQ multiplex PCR, the TCRdb table keeps only in-frame clones and is missing some. The sample consists of a few hundred thousand clones, 14% of them appearing once. The V gene's germline CDR1 is SGHTA and CDR2 FQGNSA. V gave up 5 bases and J gave up 6 bases; unmatched junction bases: 12. The CDR3 sequence is 16 residues long. Sequencing input: central memory CD4+ T cells from blood. This rearrangement joins TRBV7-2 to TRBJ2-3, with TRBD2 matching 9 bases. The source is a man younger than 45 in good health. The CDR3 DNA reads as TGTGCCAGCAGCCCCCAAGGGCGGGGGGGCTCTGATACGCAGTATTTT. This sequence encodes CASSPQGRGGSDTQYF.